This TCR beta chain was profiled in a study of Ad26.COV2.S vaccination and SARS-CoV-2 variants. On the study more broadly: Sample donor was a member of the COV1001 Ad26.COV2.S trial arm. The study gave Ad26.COV2.S intramuscularly, once or twice 56 days apart. General study results and limits: Non-spike TCR breadth was similar in vaccine and placebo recipients. Vaccine recipients surpassed placebo recipients in spike-specific TCR breadth.

Noted treatment: around 19 received Ad26.COV2.S at low or high dose, single or two shots; about 5 received placebo; per-sample allocation not given. Samples were taken on day 63 after the first vaccine or placebo injection. The CDR3 extends over 15 amino acids. CDR1 and CDR2 (germline): SEHNR, FQNEAQ (reference sequence). V was clipped by 1 base and J by 0 bases, with 9 bases between them. With respect to this clone: The antigen is not known.

Profiling relied on immunoSEQ multiplex PCR, and the TCRdb table lists in-frame clones only, not all of them. The table lists 300,000 to 400,000 clones, 85% of them singletons. This TCR came from a person between 18 and 60 years old who received the Ad26.COV2.S COVID-19 vaccine or a placebo. V and J are TRBV7-9 and TRBJ1-1; the D is unclear. The sample was peripheral blood, taken in a trial of Ad26.COV2.S vaccine versus placebo. CDR3 loop: CASSLVRSMNTEAFF. CDR3 nucleotides: TGTGCCAGCAGCTTAGTTCGCAGCATGAACACTGAAGCTTTCTTT.